This paragraph reports one T cell receptor beta chain. This entry belongs to a study of blood T cell repertoires in COVID-19. The CDR3 is 14 amino acids. Looked up from germline, CDR1 is LGHDT and CDR2 is YNNKEL (reference sequence). V was shortened by 5 bases and J by 4 bases, with 14 bases between the two germline ends. As handled by the study authors: Reference gene primer amplification in the assay estimated nucleated cell counts. The repertoire was sequenced with immunoSEQ multiplex PCR; TCRdb's copy has only in-frame clones and lacks some. The DNA gave D and trimming, while V, J and clone size come from that table. Among some 110,000 clones listed, around nine tenths were seen once.

The clonotype originates from a man between 35 and 55 years old with acute or convalescent COVID-19. This chain joins TRBV3-1 (or the pseudogene TRBV3-2) and TRBJ1-1, with D maybe TRBD1 (6 bases). Sequenced input: peripheral blood. The CDR3 region is CASSSSGGLTEAFF. The DNA for the CDR3 is TGTGCCAGCAGCTCCTCGGGGGGCCTCACTGAAGCTTTCTTT.